Presented here are 20 T cell receptor beta chains from one specimen sequenced in a study of T cells after yellow fever vaccination (dated by TCRdb to the late 2010s). The treatment or condition label corresponds to: live attenuated yellow fever vaccine strain. The library was built by means of 5' RACE. Sequencing relied on an Illumina HiSeq 2500. TCRdb handled the public reads itself, with Q25 trimming in fastp and clone calling in MiXCR, and kept productive beta chains. Rows matching on CDR3 protein sequence are summarized as one entry with the most common DNA and genes. The sample table contains 75,000 to 100,000 distinct CDR3 sequences; only one count was recorded for around 9.8% of them. Together, the top ten hold about 15% of the sample. This material consisted of CD8+ T cells not binding an NS4B(214-222) dextramer, sorted from PBMCs, taken roughly 15 days after the first yellow fever vaccination. What this sample's cell subset or site label stands for: NS4B epitope dextramer-negative CD8 T cells. These receptors were collected from a man aged 18 to 29 who received the YFV17D yellow fever vaccine.

There are many counts of this clonotype. The chain joins TRBV7-2 to TRBJ2-7, with D uncertain. The CDR3 is 14 residues long. V lost 1 base and J lost 0, with 7 bases in between. Germline CDR1 and CDR2: SGHTA and FQGNSA. CDR3 nucleotide sequence: TGTGCCAGCAGCTTAGTAAGGAGCTCCTACGAGCAGTACTTC. Protein product: CASSLVRSSYEQYF.

The chain is built from TRBV12-3 or TRBV12-4 and TRBJ2-7, with 7 bases that match TRBD1. The CDR3 loop spans 14 amino acids. V lost 5 bases and J lost 0; bases outside the gene matches: 4. The CDR3 nucleotides are TGTGCCAGCAGTCCCGGGACAGTCTCCTACGAGCAGTACTTC. Protein product: CASSPGTVSYEQYF.

The rearrangement links TRBV9 to TRBJ2-3; 9 bases are shared with TRBD1. The CDR3 extends over 17 amino acids. With 2 bases clipped from V and 2 bases from J, the junction kept 9 bases outside the gene matches. Germline lookup yields CDR1 SGDLS and CDR2 YYNGEE. CDR3 amino acids: CASSVAPGQGITDTQYF. In nucleotides, the CDR3 is TGTGCCAGCAGCGTGGCACCGGGACAGGGTATCACAGATACGCAGTATTTT.

The chain recombines TRBV5-1 with TRBJ1-1; D possibly corresponds to TRBD1 (6 bases). Germline V lookup: CDR1 SGHRS, CDR2 YFSETQ. The CDR3 consists of 14 residues. The V and J ends lost 0 bases and 5 bases respectively, with 11 bases between them. CDR3 DNA sequence: TGCGCCAGCAGCTTGGATGGAGGGGGGACTGAAGCTTTCTTT. Encoded protein: CASSLDGGGTEAFF.

The chain links TRBV24-1 to TRBJ2-5, with D possibly being TRBD1 (6 bases). The germline V gene has CDR1 KGHDR and CDR2 SFDVKD. Deletions cut 6 bases from V and 3 bases from J, with 10 bases between. The CDR3 totals 13 residues. In nucleotides, the CDR3 is TGTGCCACCAGTCTCCCAGGGGAAGAGACCCAGTACTTC. Encoded protein: CATSLPGEETQYF.

This clonotype was seen more than once but under ten times. As DNA, the CDR3 is TGTGCCAGCAGCAACGACCCTTTTACCGGCTACACCTTC. This encodes CASSNDPFTGYTF. The rearrangement joins TRBV7-9 to TRBJ1-2; D is unclear. Deletions cut 5 bases from V and 8 bases from J, with 15 bases between. Germline CDR1 and CDR2: SEHNR and FQNEAQ (reference sequence). The CDR3 totals 13 residues.

The chain couples TRBV4-1 to TRBJ2-3; TRBD2 matches at 13 bases. The germline V gene has CDR1 MGHRA and CDR2 YSYEKL. The CDR3 covers 15 residues. The V and J ends lost 2 bases and 8 bases, in that order; junction bases with no gene match: 4. CDR3 DNA sequence: TGCGCCAGCAGCCAAACTAGCGGGGGGGCTGTTACGCAGTATTTT. It codes for CASSQTSGGAVTQYF.

This clonotype was seen only a few times. The V and J genes are TRBV9 and TRBJ2-3; TRBD2 might be the D (6 bases). This CDR3 comprises 14 residues. The V end was cut by 3 bases, the J end by 5 bases, with 13 bases between. The germline CDR1 and CDR2 sequences are SGDLS and YYNGEE. The CDR3 DNA reads TGTGCCAGCAGCGCCGGGGCGCGGGGAGATACGCAGTATTTT. Amino acid sequence: CASSAGARGDTQYF.

A few counts support this clonotype. The V gene is TRBV7-6, the J gene TRBJ1-5; tentatively, D is TRBD1 (5 bases). V lost 2 bases to trimming and J lost 4 bases, with 9 bases between them. This CDR3 region has 14 residues. CDR1 and CDR2 from the germline V gene are SGHVS and FNYEAQ. For the CDR3, the DNA is TGTGCCAGCAGCTTATACTGGGGGAATCAGCCCCAGCATTTT. It is translated as CASSLYWGNQPQHF.

This chain links TRBV11-2 with TRBJ2-4; TRBD1 matches 8 bases. This CDR3 contains 15 residues. Germline CDR1 SGHAT, CDR2 FQNNGV. V was clipped by 1 base and J by 8 bases; unmatched bases: 7. The CDR3 region is CASSLAGGEPDIQYF. CDR3 in DNA: TGTGCCAGCAGCTTAGCAGGGGGCGAACCGGACATTCAGTACTTC.

Ten or more counts support this clonotype. The chain couples TRBV4-2 to TRBJ2-7, with 8 bases fitting TRBD1. V shed 4 bases, J shed 4 bases, and the junction held 6 bases outside the gene matches. This CDR3 is built from 14 residues. Germline V gives CDR1 LGHNA, CDR2 YNFKEQ. The CDR3 sequence is CASSPVTGGYEQYF. CDR3 bases: TGTGCCAGCAGCCCAGTCACAGGGGGATACGAGCAGTACTTC.

This clonotype was detected only a few times. The chain joins TRBV27 to TRBJ2-7, with 8 bases matching TRBD1. The CDR3 extends over 16 amino acids. Per germline, CDR1 MNHEY and CDR2 SMNVEV (reference sequence). Trimming removed 5 bases from V and 4 bases from J; junction bases left unmatched: 13. The chain's CDR3 is CASSPLMDRVSYEQYF. CDR3 DNA: TGTGCCAGCAGTCCGTTAATGGACAGGGTATCTTACGAGCAGTACTTC.

This clonotype was observed a few times. The chain joins TRBV29-1 to TRBJ2-3; D possibly corresponds to TRBD1 (6 bases). Trimming removed 5 bases from V and 4 bases from J, with 13 bases in between. This CDR3 has 13 amino acids. Germline V gene data show CDR1 as SQVTM and CDR2 as ANQGSEA. This chain's CDR3 is CSVQDSFPDTQYF. CDR3 coding DNA: TGCAGCGTTCAGGACAGCTTCCCAGATACGCAGTATTTT.

The chain couples TRBV15 to TRBJ2-4, with 11 bases aligning to TRBD1. Germline CDR1 is LNHNV and CDR2 is YYDKDF (reference sequence). The length of the CDR3 is 14 residues. J gave up 7 bases and V 5 bases, and 4 bases lay outside the gene matches. As DNA, the CDR3 is TGTGCCACCAGCCCCCGGGACAGGGGGAACATTCAGTACTTC. As protein: CATSPRDRGNIQYF.

This clonotype occurred a few times. The V call is TRBV3-1, the J call TRBJ2-3; D possibly corresponds to TRBD1 (5 bases). This CDR3 spans 15 amino acids. Germline V gene sequence: CDR1 LGHDT, CDR2 YNNKEL (reference sequence). Trimming took 0 bases from V and 4 from J, leaving 11 bases between them. The CDR3 spells CASSQEAQAADTQYF. CDR3 sequence (DNA): TGTGCCAGCAGCCAAGAAGCACAGGCGGCAGATACGCAGTATTTT.

At least ten counts were recorded for this clonotype. This chain connects TRBV12-3 or TRBV12-4 to TRBJ1-2; 7 nucleotides agree with TRBD1. CDR3 length: 13 amino acids. V was pared by 3 bases and J by 6 bases, with 4 bases of the junction left unmatched. The CDR3 region has the DNA TGTGCCAGCAGTTTGGGCACAGGGGATGGCTACACCTTC. Translating it yields CASSLGTGDGYTF.

This clonotype was observed at least ten times. The chain combines TRBV6-5 with TRBJ1-2, with D unclear. In germline, CDR1 is MNHEY, CDR2 SVGAGI. Trimming shortened V by 8 bases and J by 8 bases, and 15 bases separated the two germline ends. The CDR3 has 12 amino acids. CDR3 coding DNA: TGTGCCAGCTATTATAACTCCCAGGGCTACACCTTC. Protein: CASYYNSQGYTF.

The chain uses TRBV12-3 or TRBV12-4 and TRBJ1-3; 7 bases are shared with TRBD1. The V and J ends lost 3 bases and 0 bases, in that order; junction bases with no gene match: 2. This CDR3 is built from 15 residues. DNA for the CDR3: TGTGCCAGCAGTTTCCCAGGGGGCTCTGGAAACACCATATATTTT. Translated: CASSFPGGSGNTIYF.

This rearrangement joins TRBV27 to TRBJ2-1; tentative D call: TRBD1 (7 bases). Per the germline V gene, CDR1 is MNHEY and CDR2 is SMNVEV (reference sequence). This CDR3 contains 17 residues. The V end was cut by 1 base, the J end by 5 bases, with 18 bases between. The CDR3: CASSLYVGGGGNNEQFF. CDR3 coding DNA: TGTGCCAGCAGTTTATACGTCGGAGGGGGCGGGAACAATGAGCAGTTCTTC.

The V call is TRBV4-3, the J call TRBJ2-4; TRBD1 matches 7 bases. The CDR3 totals 15 residues. CDR1 LGHNA and CDR2 YSLEER come from the germline V gene. Trimming cost V 4 bases and J 9 bases; bases outside gene matches: 12. As DNA, the CDR3 is TGCGCCAGCAGCCCCCGAGGCGGACAGGCGGGCATTCAGTACTTC. Protein sequence: CASSPRGGQAGIQYF.